One sample yielded the 16 T cell receptor beta chains listed below, sequenced in a study of blood T cell repertoires in COVID-19. Clones were read by immunoSEQ multiplex PCR, and TCRdb kept only the in-frame ones, dropping some. There are over 100,000 clones in the sample; roughly 84% occur only once, and roughly 3.9% lies in the top ten. Input material: PBMCs or T cells enriched from blood (not recorded which). The receptors shown here come from a woman between 25 and 40 years old who had recovered from COVID-19.

The chain recombines TRBV5-1 with TRBJ1-4, with 9 nucleotides matching TRBD1. Trimming cost V 0 bases and J 8 bases; bases outside gene matches: 8. CDR3 length: 16 residues. In germline, CDR1 is SGHRS, CDR2 YFSETQ. The CDR3 is CASSLGGSGTGEKLFF. CDR3 nucleotide sequence: TGCGCCAGCAGCTTGGGAGGGTCGGGGACAGGGGAAAAACTGTTTTTT.

V is TRBV5-1 and J is TRBJ1-1; the match to TRBD1 covers 7 bases. V shed 1 base, J shed 0 bases, and the junction held 9 bases outside the gene matches. The CDR3 is made up of 17 amino acids. The V gene's germline CDR1 is SGHRS and CDR2 YFSETQ. The DNA of the CDR3 is TGCGCCAGCAGCTTGCTAGGGGGCTGGGTTATGAACACTGAAGCTTTCTTT. The encoded protein is CASSLLGGWVMNTEAFF.

The genes are TRBV6-2 or TRBV6-3 and TRBJ1-5, with TRBD1 matching 9 bases. Germline V CDR1 and CDR2: MNHEY, SVGEGT. This CDR3 is built from 13 residues. The trim removed 5 bases at V and 7 bases at J, leaving 3 bases unmatched. The CDR3 protein is CASSTGGYQPQHF. CDR3 sequence (DNA): TGTGCCAGCAGTACAGGGGGCTACCAGCCCCAGCATTTT.

The J gene is TRBJ1-3, the V gene TRBV28; D is possibly TRBD1 (5 bases). The germline V gene encodes CDR1 MDHEN and CDR2 SYDVKM. The CDR3 is made up of 15 amino acids. Trimming left V 3 bases short and J 4 bases short, with 13 bases between. The CDR3 coding sequence is TGTGCCAGCAGTTTGCCCGGACAATTAGGAAACACCATATATTTT. This encodes CASSLPGQLGNTIYF.

The rearrangement uses TRBV9 and TRBJ2-7; 13 nucleotides line up with TRBD2. The ends lost 4 bases at V and 6 bases at J; junction bases unmatched: 7. The CDR3 is 15 residues long. Germline CDR1 and CDR2: SGDLS and YYNGEE. CDR3 sequence reads: CASSPQGLAGVEQYF. The CDR3 DNA reads TGTGCCAGCAGCCCCCAAGGACTAGCGGGAGTCGAGCAGTACTTC.

The chain links TRBV7-8 to TRBJ2-5; possibly TRBD1 for D (6 bases). Germline V lookup: CDR1 SGHVS, CDR2 FQNEAQ. Trimming stripped 4 bases from V and 2 bases from J, with 11 bases between. The CDR3 has 14 residues. CDR3 protein: CASSSGTKQETQYF. DNA for the CDR3: TGTGCCAGCAGCTCCGGGACAAAGCAAGAGACCCAGTACTTC.

This clone has more than one count but fewer than ten. This chain connects TRBV19 to TRBJ1-5; weak D call: TRBD1 (6 bases). This CDR3 contains 16 residues. Trimming took off 1 base at V and 7 bases at J, with 17 bases between the two ends. In germline, CDR1 is LNHDA, CDR2 SQIVND (reference sequence). The DNA of the CDR3 is TGTGCCAGTAGTATAGTTGGGGGCAGGGCTTGGCAGCCCCAGCATTTT. Translation gives CASSIVGGRAWQPQHF.

The chain is built from TRBV27 and TRBJ1-5; D may be TRBD1 (5 bases). The germline gives CDR1 MNHEY, CDR2 SMNVEV (reference sequence). The CDR3 contains 16 residues. V was clipped by 1 base and J by 0 bases, with 10 bases between them. Here the CDR3 DNA reads TGTGCCAGCAGTTTATTCAGCGGGGCTAGCAATCAGCCCCAGCATTTT. This translates into CASSLFSGASNQPQHF.

The chain combines TRBV28 with TRBJ1-6, with 10 bases lining up with TRBD1. Trimming removed 3 bases from V and 0 bases from J; junction bases left unmatched: 8. Germline-derived CDR1 and CDR2 are MDHEN and SYDVKM. The CDR3 totals 19 residues. The chain's CDR3 is CASSFDGTGESSYNSPLHF. The CDR3 nucleotides are TGTGCCAGCAGTTTTGATGGGACAGGGGAGAGCTCCTATAATTCACCCCTCCACTTT.

The genes are TRBV6-2 or TRBV6-3 and TRBJ2-1; 8 bases are a match to TRBD1. CDR1 and CDR2 (germline): MNHEY, SVGEGT. The J segment lost 6 bases and the V segment lost 6 bases, leaving 10 bases of the junction unmatched. The CDR3 consists of 15 residues. CDR3 in amino acids: CASSPLDRGLNEQFF. In nucleotides, the CDR3 is TGTGCCAGCAGCCCCCTTGACAGGGGACTCAATGAGCAGTTCTTC.

The chain recombines TRBV7-2 with TRBJ2-3; a possible D gene is TRBD2 (5 bases). Trimming removed 3 bases at V and 7 bases at J, with 14 bases between. This CDR3 spans 14 amino acids. CDR1 and CDR2 (germline): SGHTA, FQGNSA. CDR3 nucleotide sequence: TGTGCCAGCAGCTTCTACACAACGGGGAATACGCAGTATTTT. Residues: CASSFYTTGNTQYF.

This clone was detected only once. The chain combines TRBV30 with TRBJ1-4; 7 positions match TRBD1. The V segment lost 1 base and the J segment 3 bases; nucleotides outside the gene matches: 2. The CDR3 is 14 amino acids. The germline V gene encodes CDR1 GTSNPN and CDR2 SVGIG (reference sequence). The CDR3 DNA follows: TGTGCCTGGAGTGGGACAGGTTCTAATGAAAAACTGTTTTTT. This codes for CAWSGTGSNEKLFF.

The rearrangement links TRBV28 to TRBJ2-7, with D tentatively TRBD1 (5 bases). The V and J ends lost 8 bases and 0 bases respectively, with 17 bases between them. Germline V gene lookup returns CDR1 MDHEN and CDR2 SYDVKM. The CDR3 covers 15 residues. CDR3 sequence: CASHTPTELSYEQYF. The DNA for the CDR3 is TGTGCCAGCCATACCCCGACAGAACTCTCCTACGAGCAGTACTTC.

The V gene is TRBV27, the J gene TRBJ2-1; 11 nucleotides line up with TRBD2. The CDR3 totals 18 residues. V lost 3 bases to trimming and J lost 3 bases; unmatched junction nucleotides: 10. Germline CDR1 reads MNHEY; CDR2 reads SMNVEV (reference sequence). CDR3 in amino acids: CASSFRAGGLAVYNEQFF. The CDR3 DNA reads TGTGCCAGCAGTTTCCGTGCGGGGGGACTAGCGGTCTACAATGAGCAGTTCTTC.

The V call is TRBV6-5, the J call TRBJ1-5; 7 bases are shared with TRBD1. V was pared by 6 bases and J by 4 bases, with 6 bases of the junction left unmatched. This CDR3 comprises 14 residues. The germline CDR1 and CDR2 sequences are MNHEY and SVGAGI. The CDR3 spells CASSRDSVNQPQHF. CDR3 nucleotides: TGTGCCAGCAGCCGGGACAGTGTAAATCAGCCCCAGCATTTT.

This clone was observed once. The chain is built from TRBV19 and TRBJ2-6, with 11 bases aligning to TRBD2. The V and J ends lost 4 bases and 0 bases, in that order; junction bases with no gene match: 5. From germline, CDR1 is LNHDA and CDR2 SQIVND (reference sequence). The CDR3 loop spans 18 amino acids. As DNA, the CDR3 is TGTGCCAGTAGTAGGACTAGCGGGCTAAGCTCTGGGGCCAACGTCCTGACTTTC. Translated, it gives CASSRTSGLSSGANVLTF.